This T cell receptor (beta chain) was profiled in a study of blood T cell repertoires in COVID-19. Study-level background: There were acute and convalescent COVID-19 samples, and they came from the United States, Italy and Spain.

CDR1 and CDR2 (germline): LNHDA, SQIVND (reference sequence). Losses at the gene ends were 9 bases for V and 2 bases for J; bases not matched to a gene: 6. This CDR3 has 13 residues. Only in-frame clones appear in the TCRdb table, and some are missing; sequencing was by immunoSEQ multiplex PCR. The table includes 160,000 or so clones, around 75% detected once. The sequenced sample consisted of peripheral blood. This chain uses TRBV19 with TRBJ2-5, with 7 bases matching TRBD1. The TCR was taken from a woman older than 75 with acute or convalescent COVID-19. The CDR3 DNA is TGTGCCAGGACCAGGGACAGTCAAGAGACCCAGTACTTC. Its translation: CARTRDSQETQYF.